Below, 18 T cell receptor beta chains from the same sample are listed, as sequenced in a study of blood T cell repertoires in COVID-19. Generated by immunoSEQ multiplex PCR, the TCRdb table keeps only in-frame clones and is missing some. The table lists 150,000 to 200,000 clones, roughly 82% of them singletons. Sequences were obtained from peripheral blood. Receptors originate from a woman aged 25 to 39 with acute or convalescent COVID-19.

CDR3 bases: TGTGCCAGCAGTCTCTTGGGGGACAGCTATGGCTACACCTTC. Protein: CASSLLGDSYGYTF. J is TRBJ1-2 and V is TRBV25-1, with 7 bases aligning to TRBD1. The CDR3 covers 14 residues. CDR1 and CDR2 from the germline V gene are MGHDK and SYGVNS. V lost 5 bases, J lost 4 bases, and 7 bases stayed unmatched.

The chain is built from TRBV5-1 and TRBJ1-2; a weak D match, TRBD1 (6 bases). This CDR3 region has 16 residues. The V end lost 0 bases, the J end lost 4 bases, and 16 bases lay between the germline ends. Germline V gene data show CDR1 as SGHRS and CDR2 as YFSETQ. The CDR3 DNA reads TGCGCCAGCAGCTTGGACGTTGGGGGCCAAAGCTATGGCTACACCTTC. Amino acids: CASSLDVGGQSYGYTF. Full variable domain (missing parts from reference TRBV5-1 and TRBJ1-2): KAGVTQTPRYLIKTRGQQVTLSCSPISGHRSVSWYQQTPGQGLQFLFEYFSETQRNKGNFPGRFSGRQFSNSRSEMNVSTLELGDSALYLCASSLDVGGQSYGYTFGSGTRLTVV.

This clone was counted once. The chain joins TRBV6-6 to TRBJ2-3; 8 bases are a match to TRBD2. V trimming: 5 bases; J trimming: 3 bases; junction bases outside the gene matches: 13. Germline V CDR1 and CDR2: MNHNY, SVGAGI (reference sequence). CDR3 length: 17 residues. The CDR3 DNA reads TGTGCCAGCAGTCGTACCTGGACTAGCAGTAAAACAGATACGCAGTATTTT. This encodes CASSRTWTSSKTDTQYF.

This sequence joins TRBV5-4 and TRBJ2-1, with 8 nucleotides matching TRBD1. The CDR3 is made up of 15 amino acids. V lost 0 bases to trimming and J lost 4 bases; unmatched junction nucleotides: 3. Germline-derived CDR1 and CDR2 are SGHNT and YYREEE (reference sequence). The CDR3: CASSLDRGVYNEQFF. Here the CDR3 DNA reads TGTGCCAGCAGCTTGGACAGGGGGGTTTACAATGAGCAGTTCTTC.

This clone occurred a few times. The rearrangement links TRBV15 to TRBJ2-2; 9 bases map to TRBD2. The CDR3 loop spans 19 amino acids. Germline assignment: CDR1 LNHNV and CDR2 YYDKDF (reference sequence). The trim removed 0 bases at V and 6 bases at J, leaving 14 bases unmatched. For the CDR3, the DNA is TGTGCCACCAGCAGAGAAAGACTTCGACTAGCGGCCTTTGCCGGGGAGCTGTTTTTT. Translation gives CATSRERLRLAAFAGELFF.

V is TRBV6-2 or TRBV6-3 and J is TRBJ2-1; 8 nucleotides agree with TRBD2. Trimming at V came to 2 bases and at J to 3 bases, leaving 6 bases not matched to a gene. The CDR3 contains 16 residues. Per the germline V gene, CDR1 is MNHEY and CDR2 is SVGEGT. The CDR3 loop reads CASSYPAGGDYNEQFF. CDR3 DNA: TGTGCCAGCAGTTACCCCGCGGGAGGCGACTACAATGAGCAGTTCTTC.

J is TRBJ2-1 and V is TRBV27, with no clear D. The CDR3 length is 11 residues. CDR1 and CDR2 from the germline V gene are MNHEY and SMNVEV (reference sequence). Trimming stripped 7 bases from V and 6 bases from J, with 7 bases between. The CDR3, as DNA: TGTGCCAGCACCAACTTCAATGAGCAGTTCTTC. It specifies CASTNFNEQFF.

This clone was seen a handful of times. The CDR3 here is CASRPGQEETQYF. CDR3 sequence (DNA): TGCGCCAGCAGACCGGGACAGGAAGAGACCCAGTACTTC. The V and J genes are TRBV5-1 and TRBJ2-5; the match to TRBD1 covers 8 bases. CDR3 size: 13 residues. Germline V lookup: CDR1 SGHRS, CDR2 YFSETQ. The ends lost 5 bases at V and 3 bases at J; junction bases unmatched: 3.

This clone was counted a few times. The chain couples TRBV28 to TRBJ2-6; TRBD1 matches at 7 bases. J lost 4 bases, V lost 6 bases, and 12 bases had no gene match. CDR3 length equals 17 residues. CDR1 and CDR2 from the germline V gene are MDHEN and SYDVKM. This chain's CDR3 is CASRQTSTGPGANVLTF. CDR3 coding DNA: TGTGCCAGCAGACAAACCTCGACAGGGCCGGGGGCCAACGTCCTGACTTTC. The whole variable domain, filled in from reference TRBV28 and TRBJ2-6, reads DVKVTQSSRYLVKRTGEKVFLECVQDMDHENMFWYRQDPGLGLRLIYFSYDVKMKEKGDIPEGYSVSREKKERFSLILESASTNQTSMYLCASRQTSTGPGANVLTFGAGSRLTVL.

The chain uses TRBV6-5 and TRBJ1-2; TRBD1 is a possible D gene (6 bases). This CDR3 comprises 12 residues. From germline, CDR1 is MNHEY and CDR2 SVGAGI. V was trimmed by 8 bases and J by 4 bases, leaving 11 bases between them. The CDR3 here is CASRGATYGYTF. In DNA, the CDR3 is TGTGCCAGCCGGGGGGCGACCTATGGCTACACCTTC.

This rearrangement joins TRBV28 to TRBJ2-1; 14 bases are shared with TRBD2. The CDR3 sequence is 17 residues long. V dropped 4 bases and J dropped 0; count of bases not matched to a gene: 2. Germline V gene data show CDR1 as MDHEN and CDR2 as SYDVKM. CDR3 region: CASSSGTSGSSYNEQFF. In DNA form, the CDR3 reads TGTGCCAGCAGTTCCGGGACTAGCGGGAGCTCCTACAATGAGCAGTTCTTC.

This clone has just one count. In nucleotides, the CDR3 is TGTGCCAGCAGCCCCACAGGGGGATCCTACGAGCAGTACTTC. This codes for CASSPTGGSYEQYF. This chain uses TRBV7-9 with TRBJ2-7; the match to TRBD1 covers 8 bases. CDR3 length: 14 residues. In germline, CDR1 is SEHNR, CDR2 FQNEAQ (reference sequence). Trimming removed 5 bases from V and 1 base from J; junction bases left unmatched: 4.

This clone was counted a single time. This chain joins TRBV5-1 and TRBJ1-1; 7 positions agree with TRBD1. From germline, CDR1 is SGHRS and CDR2 YFSETQ. The CDR3 loop spans 14 amino acids. Germline trimming cut 4 bases from V and 0 bases from J; bases unmatched to any gene: 3. For the CDR3, the DNA is TGCGCCAGCAGCATCGGGACAGTGAACACTGAAGCTTTCTTT. It specifies CASSIGTVNTEAFF.

The rearrangement uses TRBV5-1 and TRBJ1-1, with D possibly matching TRBD1 (6 bases). The V and J ends lost 8 bases and 0 bases respectively, with 20 bases between them. Germline V CDR1 and CDR2: SGHRS, YFSETQ. The CDR3 extends over 16 amino acids. As DNA, the CDR3 is TGCGCCAGTTCCAAACAGGGAAATTCCATGAACACTGAAGCTTTCTTT. This codes for CASSKQGNSMNTEAFF.

This clone was observed once. The chain recombines TRBV21-1 with TRBJ1-2; no DNA check was done on the table's D call, TRBD1. TRBV21-1 is a documented pseudogene. The CDR3 extends over 17 amino acids. CDR3 sequence: CASSKGQTNRGRSGYTF. CDR3 in DNA: TGTGCCAGCAGCAAAGGCCAAACCAACAGGGGTCGGAGCGGCTACACCTTC.

This chain uses TRBV11-2 with TRBJ1-1, with 9 bases lining up with TRBD1. V trimming: 5 bases; J trimming: 1 base; junction bases outside the gene matches: 5. The CDR3 covers 15 residues. The germline V gene has CDR1 SGHAT and CDR2 FQNNGV. This CDR3 is CASSPRTGANTEAFF. The CDR3 DNA sequence: TGTGCCAGCAGCCCCCGGACAGGGGCGAACACTGAAGCTTTCTTT.

The chain combines TRBV10-3 with TRBJ1-1, with unresolved D. The V end was cut by 2 bases, the J end by 1 base, with 5 bases between. The CDR3 sequence is 13 residues long. Germline V gives CDR1 ENHRY, CDR2 SYGVKD. The DNA of the CDR3 is TGTGCCATCAGTGAGGCGAGGAACACTGAAGCTTTCTTT. Translation gives CAISEARNTEAFF.

The sample holds one count of this clone. The V gene is TRBV7-2, the J gene TRBJ1-1; TRBD1 might be the D (5 bases). Trimming removed 1 base at V and 5 bases at J, with 11 bases between. Per germline, CDR1 SGHTA and CDR2 FQGNSA. The CDR3 totals 14 residues. CDR3 DNA: TGTGCCAGCAGCTTAGTAATGGGGCGAACTGAAGCTTTCTTT. Translated, it gives CASSLVMGRTEAFF.